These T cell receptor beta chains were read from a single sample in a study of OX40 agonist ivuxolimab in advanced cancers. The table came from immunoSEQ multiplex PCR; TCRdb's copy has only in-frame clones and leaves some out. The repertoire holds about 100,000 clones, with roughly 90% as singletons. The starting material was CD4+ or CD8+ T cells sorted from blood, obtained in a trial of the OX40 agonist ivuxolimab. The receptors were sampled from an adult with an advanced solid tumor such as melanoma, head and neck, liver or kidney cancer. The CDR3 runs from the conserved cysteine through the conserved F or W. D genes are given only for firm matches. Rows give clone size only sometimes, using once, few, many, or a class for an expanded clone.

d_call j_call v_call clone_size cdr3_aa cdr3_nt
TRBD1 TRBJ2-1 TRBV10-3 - CAISDSGGPYNEQFF TGTGCCATCAGTGACTCAGGGGGACCATACAATGAGCAGTTCTTC
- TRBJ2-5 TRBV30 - CAWREDGPPYF TGTGCCTGGAGGGAAGACGGACCCCCGTACTTC
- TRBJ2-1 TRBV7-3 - CASSANRVNEQFF TGTGCCAGCAGCGCCAACAGGGTCAATGAGCAGTTCTTC
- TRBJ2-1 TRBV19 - CASSQQTAGEQFF TGTGCCAGTAGCCAGCAGACGGCGGGTGAGCAGTTCTTC
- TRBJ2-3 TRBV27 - CASSSPGTDTQYF TGTGCCAGCAGTTCCCCCGGGACAGATACGCAGTATTTT
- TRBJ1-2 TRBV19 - CASSSTASTQGGYTF TGTGCCAGTAGTTCAACGGCGAGTACTCAGGGTGGCTACACCTTC
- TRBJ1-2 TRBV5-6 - CASSESRNYGYTF TGTGCCAGCAGCGAAAGCCGTAACTATGGCTACACCTTC
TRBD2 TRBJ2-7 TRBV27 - CASSLLAGAYEQYF TGTGCCAGCAGTTTACTAGCGGGAGCGTACGAGCAGTACTTC
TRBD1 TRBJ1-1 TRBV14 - CASSQRTGRKTEAFF TGTGCCAGCAGCCAACGGACAGGGAGGAAAACTGAAGCTTTCTTT
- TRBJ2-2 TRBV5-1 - CASSPFGRPNTGELFF TGCGCCAGCAGCCCTTTCGGGCGCCCCAACACCGGGGAGCTGTTTTTT
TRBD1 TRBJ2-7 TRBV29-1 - CSVTGQGPYEQYF TGCAGCGTGACCGGACAGGGACCCTACGAGCAGTACTTC
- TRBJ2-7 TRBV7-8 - CASSLLTSYEQYF TGTGCCAGCAGCTTACTCACATCCTACGAGCAGTACTTC
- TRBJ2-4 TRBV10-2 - CASTSRTGSIAKNIQYF TGCGCCAGCACTTCCAGGACTGGGTCAATAGCCAAAAACATTCAGTACTTC
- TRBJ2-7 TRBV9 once CASSVGDKDYEQYF TGTGCCAGCAGCGTGGGGGACAAAGACTACGAGCAGTACTTC
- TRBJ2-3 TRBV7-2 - CASSPWGGVADTQYF TGTGCCAGCAGCCCCTGGGGTGGTGTGGCAGATACGCAGTATTTT
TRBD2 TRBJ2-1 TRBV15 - CATSRVGGPGNEQFF TGTGCCACCAGCAGGGTGGGAGGGCCGGGGAATGAGCAGTTCTTC
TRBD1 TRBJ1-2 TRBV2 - CASSDGDSLANYGYTF TGTGCCAGCAGCGATGGGGACAGCCTGGCTAACTATGGCTACACCTTC
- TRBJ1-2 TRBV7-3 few CASSLRGDGYTF TGTGCCAGCAGCTTACGCGGGGATGGCTACACCTTC
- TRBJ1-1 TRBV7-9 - CASSLGGTWAEAFF TGTGCCAGCAGCTTAGGCGGGACTTGGGCTGAAGCTTTCTTT
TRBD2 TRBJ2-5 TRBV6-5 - CASRAGGLLETQYF TGTGCCAGCAGAGCGGGAGGGCTATTAGAGACCCAGTACTTC
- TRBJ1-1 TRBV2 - CASSLKQGFNTEAFF TGTGCCAGCAGCCTTAAACAGGGCTTCAACACTGAAGCTTTCTTT
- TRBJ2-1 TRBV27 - CASRDPAGASNHEQFF TGTGCCAGCAGGGACCCGGCGGGGGCGTCTAATCATGAGCAGTTCTTC
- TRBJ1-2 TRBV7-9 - CASSLSQGYGYTF TGTGCCAGCAGCTTGTCCCAGGGGTATGGCTACACCTTC
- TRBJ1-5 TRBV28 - CASGFSGAPGQPQHF TGTGCCAGCGGGTTTTCAGGGGCGCCGGGGCAGCCCCAGCATTTT
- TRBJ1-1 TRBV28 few CASTPRGYSTEAFF TGTGCCAGCACTCCCCGGGGGTATAGCACTGAAGCTTTCTTT
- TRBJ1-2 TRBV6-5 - CASRTTGSNYGYTF TGTGCCAGCAGAACCACAGGGAGTAACTATGGCTACACCTTC
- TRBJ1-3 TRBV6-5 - CASGQSGNTIYF TGTGCCAGCGGCCAGTCCGGAAACACCATATATTTT
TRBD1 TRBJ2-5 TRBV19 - CASSADRALGEQYF TGTGCCAGTAGTGCCGACAGGGCCCTGGGGGAGCAGTACTTC